These 22 T cell receptor delta chains came from one sample sequenced in a study of Vδ1+ human thymocytes. Their antigens are not known. RNA was extracted from the cells and then reverse transcribed. Pooled V-gene forward primers with one constant-region reverse primer generated the CDR3 amplicons by multiplex PCR. TCRdb used CATT to re-call clones from the multiplex PCR reads. Found here are over 45,000 delta-chain clones, roughly 15% of them singletons; the top ten hold roughly 0.5%. Points from the study as a whole: Thymic TRG and TRD repertoires appeared highly polyclonal, with Gaussian CDR3 length distributions.

The sequencing input was Vdelta1+ gamma-delta thymocytes from the thymus. Subset noted: FACS-sorted CD3+ TCRalphabeta- TCRVdelta1+ TCRVdelta2- thymocytes. Source of these receptors: a boy less than two years old who had congenital heart surgery.

This clone has a handful of counts. The chain recombines TRDV1 with TRDJ1, with TRDD3 identical over 11 bases. The length of the CDR3 is 28 residues. With V trimmed by 1 base and J by 0 bases, 37 bases remained unmatched. The germline gives CDR1 TSWWSYY, CDR2 QGS. DNA of the CDR3: TGTGCTCTTGGGGAACCACGCCAACCGGTTTGTCCGAGGAGGCTAGTGGGGGATACGCCCTTTTACACCGATAAACTCATCTTT. It translates to CALGEPRQPVCPRRLVGDTPFYTDKLIF.

The rearrangement links TRDV1 to TRDJ1, with a possible D match to TRDD3 (5 bases). The CDR3 covers 19 residues. Germline values: CDR1 TSWWSYY, CDR2 QGS. With 6 bases removed from V and 1 base from J, the gap between germline ends came to 27 bases. DNA of the CDR3: TGTGCTCTTGGACTTAGGGCACCAGGGGGGTGCCTTGCCACCGATAAACTCATCTTT. Its protein product is CALGLRAPGGCLATDKLIF.

Ten or more counts support this clone. J is TRDJ1 and V is TRDV2; 7 bases map to TRDD3. The length of the CDR3 is 18 residues. The V and J ends lost 1 base and 0 bases, in that order; junction bases with no gene match: 13. Germline CDR1 reads GEAIGNYY; CDR2 reads EKD. CDR3 coding DNA: TGTGCCTGTGACACAAGGGGGATGTCCGCAGGGTACACCGATAAACTCATCTTT. It yields the protein CACDTRGMSAGYTDKLIF.

V gene TRDV2 combines with J gene TRDJ1, with 11 bases that match TRDD3. The V and J ends lost 0 bases and 0 bases, in that order; junction bases with no gene match: 14. Germline V gene lookup returns CDR1 GEAIGNYY and CDR2 EKD. The CDR3 consists of 20 residues. The CDR3 reads CACDTIQGWPGGYHTDKLIF. The CDR3 DNA follows: TGTGCCTGTGACACCATTCAGGGGTGGCCTGGGGGATACCACACCGATAAACTCATCTTT.

This clone was seen a handful of times. This chain connects TRDV1 to TRDJ1; D perhaps matches TRDD3 (6 bases). Looked up from germline, CDR1 is TSWWSYY and CDR2 is QGS. Trimming left V 6 bases short and J 1 base short, with 15 bases between. The CDR3 is made up of 15 amino acids. The CDR3 reads CALGLGGDRTDKLIF. The CDR3 nucleotides are TGTGCTCTTGGTTTGGGGGGGGACCGCACCGATAAACTCATCTTT.

The chain couples TRDV1 to TRDJ1, with D possibly TRDD3 on 5 matching bases. Germline loops: CDR1 TSWWSYY, CDR2 QGS. This CDR3 comprises 19 residues. Trimming took 0 bases from V and 0 from J, leaving 20 bases between them. The CDR3 region is CALGELRIEDWIYTDKLIF. CDR3 DNA: TGTGCTCTTGGGGAACTCCGAATTGAGGACTGGATATACACCGATAAACTCATCTTT.

The chain uses TRAV29/DV5 and TRDJ1, with a weak D call TRDD3 (6 bases). CDR1 is NSMFDY and CDR2 is ISSIKDK in the germline V gene. The length of the CDR3 is 18 residues. V was trimmed by 1 base and J by 0 bases, leaving 22 bases between them. The DNA for the CDR3 is TGTGCAGCAAGCTCGTGTTGGATACTAGGATCGTACACCGATAAACTCATCTTT. Translated, it gives CAASSCWILGSYTDKLIF.

V and J are TRDV1 and TRDJ1, with D perhaps matching TRDD3 (5 bases). With 2 bases removed from V and 1 base from J, the gap between germline ends came to 17 bases. The CDR3 loop spans 17 amino acids. Germline CDR1 is TSWWSYY and CDR2 is QGS. The CDR3, as DNA: TGTGCTCTTGGGGAAGAATCATTCCGGGGAGCCACCGATAAACTCATCTTT. Its protein product is CALGEESFRGATDKLIF.

This clone was seen a handful of times. The chain links TRDV1 to TRDJ1; D is undetermined. The CDR3 consists of 13 residues. Germline assignment: CDR1 TSWWSYY and CDR2 QGS. V was shortened by 2 bases and J by 3 bases, with 7 bases between the two germline ends. CDR3: CALGEGPPDKLIF. As DNA, the CDR3 is TGTGCTCTTGGGGAAGGTCCCCCCGATAAACTCATCTTT.

This clone was recorded once. The chain combines TRDV1 with TRDJ1; TRDD3 matches at 8 bases. The J segment lost 3 bases and the V segment lost 0 bases, leaving 18 bases of the junction unmatched. Germline assignment: CDR1 TSWWSYY and CDR2 QGS. The CDR3 covers 20 residues. CDR3 sequence reads: CALGELFGRAGYAFPDKLIF. CDR3 sequence (DNA): TGTGCTCTTGGGGAACTATTTGGACGGGCGGGATACGCGTTCCCCGATAAACTCATCTTT.

This clone is termed medium-sized. The chain joins TRDV2 to TRDJ1; 11 bases align to TRDD3. The junction had 16 bases not matched to a gene; V was cut back by 0 bases and J by 11 bases. Per the germline V gene, CDR1 is GEAIGNYY and CDR2 is EKD. The length of the CDR3 is 17 residues. DNA of the CDR3: TGTGCCTGTGACACCTATCCCGCCTTCTGGGGGATACTCCGGCTCATCTTT. Translated: CACDTYPAFWGILRLIF.

This clone was counted a few times. The chain carries TRDV1 and TRDJ1; tentative D call: TRDD2 (5 bases). V lost 1 base, J lost 7 bases, and 28 bases lay in between. This CDR3 has 19 amino acids. The V gene's germline CDR1 is TSWWSYY and CDR2 QGS. The CDR3 region has the DNA TGTGCTCTTGGGGAACGGTCCCGCCTACCCTCCTCATTCGGCGGTAAACTCATCTTT. This encodes CALGERSRLPSSFGGKLIF.

The genes are TRDV1 and TRDJ1; 7 bases map to TRDD3. Trimming cost V 3 bases and J 0 bases; bases outside gene matches: 13. Germline loops: CDR1 TSWWSYY, CDR2 QGS. The CDR3 runs to 18 residues. This CDR3 is CALGDTRVLGMYTDKLIF. As DNA, the CDR3 is TGTGCTCTTGGGGACACTAGAGTACTGGGGATGTACACCGATAAACTCATCTTT.

The chain joins TRDV1 to TRDJ1; D could derive from TRDD2 or TRDD3 (8 bases each). The CDR3 is made up of 23 amino acids. Germline V lookup: CDR1 TSWWSYY, CDR2 QGS. V was trimmed by 0 bases and J by 2 bases, leaving 34 bases between them. The CDR3: CALGELIFLRPTGGRLTTDKLIF. The CDR3 DNA is TGTGCTCTTGGGGAACTAATCTTCCTACGTCCCACTGGGGGCCGCCTAACGACCGATAAACTCATCTTT.

A few counts support this clone. The rearrangement links TRDV1 to TRDJ1, with 7 nucleotides matching TRDD2. Germline trimming cut 4 bases from V and 0 bases from J; bases unmatched to any gene: 17. Germline assignment: CDR1 TSWWSYY and CDR2 QGS. CDR3 size: 19 residues. This chain's CDR3 is CALGGLLPMGRGNTDKLIF. The CDR3 nucleotides read TGTGCTCTTGGGGGTCTACTTCCTATGGGACGGGGAAACACCGATAAACTCATCTTT.

This clone came up a few times. The genes are TRDV1 and TRDJ1; tentatively, D is TRDD3 (6 bases). This CDR3 is 18 amino acids long. Trimming shortened V by 1 base and J by 0 bases, and 18 bases separated the two germline ends. Per the germline V gene, CDR1 is TSWWSYY and CDR2 is QGS. In nucleotides, the CDR3 is TGTGCTCTTGGGGAACGAACCTTTAGGTTGGGGGACACCGATAAACTCATCTTT. It translates to CALGERTFRLGDTDKLIF.

J is TRDJ1 and V is TRDV1, with 9 nucleotides matching TRDD3. This CDR3 is built from 20 residues. Germline V CDR1 and CDR2: TSWWSYY, QGS. V lost 0 bases to trimming and J lost 3 bases; unmatched junction nucleotides: 17. CDR3 nucleotide sequence: TGTGCTCTTGGGGAACTTACGGCTTCCCCCCGGGGGATACTGGCCGATAAACTCATCTTT. It translates to CALGELTASPRGILADKLIF.

This rearrangement joins TRDV1 to TRDJ1; 7 bases match TRDD3. With V trimmed by 3 bases and J by 9 bases, 10 bases remained unmatched. CDR3 length: 14 residues. Germline loops: CDR1 TSWWSYY, CDR2 QGS. CDR3 DNA sequence: TGTGCTCTTGGGGAGCCCCGTACTGGGGACGAACTCATCTTT. Encoded protein: CALGEPRTGDELIF.

This clone was seen more than once but under ten times. The chain combines TRDV2 with TRDJ1; 11 positions agree with TRDD3. CDR3 length equals 18 residues. Germline V CDR1 and CDR2: GEAIGNYY, EKD. V trimming: 6 bases; J trimming: 0 bases; junction bases outside the gene matches: 14. In nucleotides, the CDR3 is TGTGCCTGTCTGGGGGATACCGAGTATAGGGGTGACACCGATAAACTCATCTTT. It yields the protein CACLGDTEYRGDTDKLIF.

The chain uses TRDV1 and TRDJ1, with 9 bases matching TRDD3. The CDR3 consists of 19 residues. V was pared by 0 bases and J by 0 bases, with 11 bases of the junction left unmatched. Germline-derived CDR1 and CDR2 are TSWWSYY and QGS. CDR3 protein: CALGELHPYWGTDTDKLIF. Written as DNA, the CDR3 is TGTGCTCTTGGGGAACTTCATCCGTACTGGGGGACCGACACCGATAAACTCATCTTT.

There are a few counts of this clone. The chain links TRDV1 to TRDJ1; D tentatively reads TRDD1 or TRDD3 (5 bases each). The CDR3 is made up of 17 amino acids. The V and J ends lost 6 bases and 1 base respectively, with 21 bases between them. The V gene's germline CDR1 is TSWWSYY and CDR2 QGS. The CDR3 bases are TGTGCTCTTGGAGAGAAATCGGGGGTGCCCGGCACCGATAAACTCATCTTT. Encoded protein: CALGEKSGVPGTDKLIF.

V usage is TRDV1 and J usage is TRDJ1; D remains ambiguous. Germline CDR1 TSWWSYY, CDR2 QGS. Trimming pared 7 bases from V and 0 bases from J, leaving 21 bases between. This CDR3 is 17 amino acids long. DNA of the CDR3: TGTGCTCTTGTCGGTTATATTCCATGGCAGTACACCGATAAACTCATCTTT. Encoded protein: CALVGYIPWQYTDKLIF.